The T cell receptor beta chain described here comes from a study of cytomegalovirus exposure and HLA in healthy donors. General observations from the study: What was likely a sequencing artifact was a cluster of highly shared sequence variants. Further analysis was carried out later, and it showed several of the most significant clusters appearing linked to common viral pathogens.

Regarding donors, all were healthy bone marrow donors. When sampled, the donors appeared nominally healthy, though they likely had unrecorded immune exposures. Per the germline V gene, CDR1 is SGDLS and CDR2 is YYNGEE. The length of the CDR3 is 17 residues. V trimming: 2 bases; J trimming: 0 bases; junction bases outside the gene matches: 6. As concerns this clone: Its antigen remains unidentified.

The PCR used 60 Vbeta and 13 Jbeta primers. TCRdb keeps only in-frame clones here, not all; method: immunoSEQ multiplex PCR. This repertoire includes about 130,000 clones. The TCR sequence derives from a young man in good health and CMV-seronegative. The sequencing input was PBMCs. The chain carries TRBV9 and TRBJ2-1; 9 bases map to TRBD2. For the CDR3, the DNA is TGTGCCAGCAGCGTTCGTAGCGGGGGCAACTCCTACAATGAGCAGTTCTTC. Its translation: CASSVRSGGNSYNEQFF. Looking up the rest from reference TRBV9 and TRBJ2-1 gives the full variable domain: DSGVTQTPKHLITATGQRVTLRCSPRSGDLSVYWYQQSLDQGLQFLIQYYNGEERAKGNILERFSAQQFPDLHSELNLSSLELGDSALYFCASSVRSGGNSYNEQFFGPGTRLTVL.